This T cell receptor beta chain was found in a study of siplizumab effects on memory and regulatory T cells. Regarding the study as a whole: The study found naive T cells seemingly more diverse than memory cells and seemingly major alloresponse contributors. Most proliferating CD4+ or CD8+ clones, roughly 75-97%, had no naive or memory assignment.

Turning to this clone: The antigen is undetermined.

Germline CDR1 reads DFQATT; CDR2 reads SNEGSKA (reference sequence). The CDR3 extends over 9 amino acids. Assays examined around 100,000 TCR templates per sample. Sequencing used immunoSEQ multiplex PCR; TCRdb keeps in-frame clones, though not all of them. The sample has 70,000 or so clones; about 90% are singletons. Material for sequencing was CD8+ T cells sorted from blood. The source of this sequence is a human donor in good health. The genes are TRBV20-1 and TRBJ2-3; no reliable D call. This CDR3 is CRVWLAQYF. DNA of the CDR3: TGCAGAGTGTGGTTGGCGCAGTATTTT.